A selection of T cell receptor beta chains follows, all from one sample in a study of cytomegalovirus exposure and HLA in healthy donors. Assay used: immunoSEQ multiplex PCR; TCRdb lists only in-frame clones, some missing. The sample shows some 130,000 clones, 80% of them seen only once. Sequencing was carried out using PBMCs. The receptors originated from a man aged 30-40 years in good health and CMV-seronegative. The CDR3 runs from the conserved cysteine through the conserved F or W. The D gene is left open where the match is weak. Clone size is not always given. Where it is, it says once, few, many or a class for expanded clones.

>TRBJ2-5|TRBD2|TRBV7-9|NA
TGTGCCAGCAGCCCCGTTAGCGGGAGGGCCGGTGAGACCCAGTACTTC
CASSPVSGRAGETQYF
>TRBJ2-5|TRBD2|TRBV11-2|NA
TGTGCCAGCAGCTTAAAGAACGGGAGGGGATTGGAGACCCAGTACTTC
CASSLKNGRGLETQYF
>TRBJ1-4|NA|TRBV2|NA
TGTGCCAGCAGCAACAGGGAGGGGGATGAAAAACTGTTTTTT
CASSNREGDEKLFF
>TRBJ1-4|NA|TRBV18|once
TGTGCCAGCTCGCGCATACCACCGACAGTACATGAAAAACTGTTTTTT
CASSRIPPTVHEKLFF
>TRBJ1-1|NA|TRBV30|few
TGTGCCTGGAGACTAGAGGGGAACACTGAAGCTTTCTTT
CAWRLEGNTEAFF
>TRBJ2-4|TRBD2|TRBV19|NA
TGTGCCAGTAGTACCCAGCGGGAGAGAGACCAAAACATTCAGTACTTC
CASSTQRERDQNIQYF
>TRBJ1-2|TRBD1|TRBV6-1|NA
TGTGCCAGCAGTGAAGAGGACAGGGGTTTTGGCTATGGCTACACCTTC
CASSEEDRGFGYGYTF
>TRBJ1-1|NA|TRBV29-1|few
TGCAGCGTTGACACTTTTATGAACACTGAAGCTTTCTTT
CSVDTFMNTEAFF
>TRBJ2-2|NA|TRBV7-6|NA
TGTGCCAGCAGCGCCCCTTACGCCGGGTCTGCCGGGGAGCTGTTTTTT
CASSAPYAGSAGELFF
>TRBJ2-7|TRBD2|TRBV10-1|NA
TGCGCCAGCAGTGATCTCGGACTAGCGGGAACCTCGGGAGAGCAGTACTTC
CASSDLGLAGTSGEQYF
>TRBJ1-1|TRBD1|TRBV28|NA
TGTGCCAGCAGTTTAGGGGACAGGGGAGCTTTCTTT
CASSLGDRGAFF
>TRBJ2-3|TRBD1|TRBV9|NA
TGTGCCAGCAGCGTCACAGGGGGCGACACAGATACGCAGTATTTT
CASSVTGGDTDTQYF
>TRBJ2-1|TRBD2|TRBV5-1|NA
TGCGCCAGCGGGACTAGCGGACTATACAATGAGCAGTTCTTC
CASGTSGLYNEQFF
>TRBJ2-5|TRBD2|TRBV2|NA
TGTGCCAGCAGGGGGGACTACTCGCAGACCCAGTACTTC
CASRGDYSQTQYF
>TRBJ2-7|TRBD2|TRBV7-9|NA
TGTGCCAGCAGCTCGCGTTTTCGGACTAGCGGGCGTTACGAGCAGTACTTC
CASSSRFRTSGRYEQYF
>TRBJ1-2|NA|TRBV28|NA
TGTGCCAGCAGTCCCCGCGGCGCGCACTATGGCTACACCTTC
CASSPRGAHYGYTF
>TRBJ2-7|NA|TRBV6-1|NA
TGTGCCAGCAGTGAAGGGACTACGTCCTACGAGCAGTACTTC
CASSEGTTSYEQYF
>TRBJ1-2|TRBD1|TRBV19|NA
TGTGCCAGTAGTTTCGGGACAGGTAGCTATGGCTACACCTTC
CASSFGTGSYGYTF
>TRBJ2-7|TRBD1|TRBV7-9|NA
TGTGCCAGCAGCAGGGGACAGGGGGTCTACGAGCAGTACTTC
CASSRGQGVYEQYF
>TRBJ2-7|NA|TRBV6-5|once
TGTGCCAGCAATTACTCAGCTAGTAGTAACTACGAGCAGTACTTC
CASNYSASSNYEQYF
>TRBJ2-5|NA|TRBV27|once
TGTGCCAGCAGCCCTGGACTCGCCTCGGCCCAGTACTTC
CASSPGLASAQYF
>TRBJ2-7|NA|TRBV28|NA
TGTGCCAGCAACCCCCCGGGACTTACCTACGAGCAGTACTTC
CASNPPGLTYEQYF
>TRBJ1-3|TRBD1|TRBV27|NA
TGTGCCACCGCGACAGGGTCTGGAAACACCATATATTTT
CATATGSGNTIYF
>TRBJ1-5|NA|TRBV18|NA
TGTGCCAGCGACGCCCGGGGGGGCAATCAGCCCCAGCATTTT
CASDARGGNQPQHF
>TRBJ2-7|NA|TRBV6-5|NA
TGTGCCAGCAGTCAACCCGGCGGGACTTACGAGCAGTACTTC
CASSQPGGTYEQYF
>TRBJ2-7|NA|TRBV4-1|once
TGCGCCAGCAGCCAAGGACCGACAGGTCTTTACGAGCAGTACTTC
CASSQGPTGLYEQYF
>TRBJ1-2|NA|TRBV7-2|NA
TGTGCCAGCAGCTTAGATATATCCCGGGGAGGCTACACCTTC
CASSLDISRGGYTF
>TRBJ2-1|NA|TRBV29-1|NA
TGCAGCGTTGGGGTCGGGCCGAGGGTAAATGAGCAGTTCTTC
CSVGVGPRVNEQFF
>TRBJ1-1|NA|TRBV28|NA
TGTGCCAGCATGAGCGGGAGCACTGAAGCTTTCTTT
CASMSGSTEAFF
>TRBJ2-3|NA|TRBV30|NA
TGTGCCTGGAGTGGTTCCTCGGCAGATACGCAGTATTTT
CAWSGSSADTQYF
>TRBJ2-3|TRBD1|TRBV2|NA
TGTGCCAGCATTCTTTGGGGACAGGGGAAAGATACGCAGTATTTT
CASILWGQGKDTQYF
>TRBJ2-1|NA|TRBV7-6|NA
TGTGCCAGCAGCTTAGCAGGGGTGAATGAGCAGTTCTTC
CASSLAGVNEQFF
>TRBJ2-7|TRBD2|TRBV27|NA
TGTGCCAGCAGGGGCTCGGGACTAGCGGGCTTTTACGAGCAGTACTTC
CASRGSGLAGFYEQYF
>TRBJ1-1|NA|TRBV5-1|NA
TGCGCCAGCAGCTTGGCGGGACACTTGAACACTGAAGCTTTCTTT
CASSLAGHLNTEAFF
>TRBJ2-7|NA|TRBV9|NA
TGTGCCAGCGCTACTAGCTCCCTTGGCTACGAGCAGTACTTC
CASATSSLGYEQYF
>TRBJ2-3|TRBD2|TRBV6-6|NA
TGTCGGACTCGGACTAGCGGGAGGGCCGGGGAAGATACGCAGTATTTT
CRTRTSGRAGEDTQYF
>TRBJ2-1|TRBD2|TRBV18|NA
TGTGCCAGCTCACCACGGATCGGGACTAGCTCCTACAATGAGCAGTTCTTC
CASSPRIGTSSYNEQFF
>TRBJ1-2|TRBD1|TRBV7-2|NA
TGTGCCAGCAGCTCCTGGACAGGGACCTATGGCTACACCTTC
CASSSWTGTYGYTF
>TRBJ2-1|TRBD2|TRBV6-4|NA
TGTGCCAGCAGTGCCGGGACTAGCGGGAATGATGAGCAGTTCTTC
CASSAGTSGNDEQFF
>TRBJ2-2|TRBD1|TRBV5-4|NA
TGTGCCAGCAGCACGACAGGGGGGACCGGGGAGCTGTTTTTT
CASSTTGGTGELFF
>TRBJ2-1|NA|TRBV4-1|few
TGCGCCAGCAGCCAAGGGAGCCAGTTTATAGATGAGCAGTTCTTC
CASSQGSQFIDEQFF
>TRBJ2-2|NA|TRBV29-1|NA
TGCAGCGTTGGGAGGGGAAGGAACACCGGGGAGCTGTTTTTT
CSVGRGRNTGELFF
>TRBJ2-7|NA|TRBV10-1|few
TGCGCCAGCAGCGCAGGGTACGAGCAGTACTTC
CASSAGYEQYF
>TRBJ1-1|NA|TRBV10-1|NA
TGCGCCAGCAGAGCAGGGAATATGAACACTGAAGCTTTCTTT
CASRAGNMNTEAFF
>TRBJ1-5|NA|TRBV21-1|NA
TGTGCCAGCAGCAAGAGACAGCCCCAGCATTTT
CASSKRQPQHF
>TRBJ1-2|TRBD1|TRBV19|NA
TGTGCCAGTAGTTTCACAGGGGGCAATGGCTACACCTTC
CASSFTGGNGYTF
>TRBJ2-3|NA|TRBV6-4|NA
TGTGCCAGCAGGCCGGGTACTAGCACAGATACGCAGTATTTT
CASRPGTSTDTQYF